Listed here are 29 T cell receptor beta chains from one sample, sequenced in a study of shared clonotypes between healthy human individuals. Assay: immunoSEQ multiplex PCR; the TCRdb copy retains only in-frame clones and omits some. In the table there are about 820,000 clones, roughly 92% of which are singletons. Naive CD8 cells comprised CD45RO-negative, CCR7-positively selected cells, excluding terminally differentiated effector memory CD45RA+ cells. The source material was naive CD8+ T cells sorted from blood. The receptors were sampled from a man aged 25 to 40 in good health.

This chain links TRBV27 with TRBJ2-7; D tentatively fits TRBD1 or TRBD2 (5 bases each). The CDR3 runs 15 residues. V gave up 6 bases and J gave up 5 bases, with 20 bases separating them. Germline V CDR1 and CDR2: MNHEY, SMNVEV (reference sequence). Here the CDR3 reads CASSPGTWRSDEQYF. CDR3 nucleotides: TGTGCCAGCAGCCCCGGGACCTGGCGATCCGACGAGCAGTACTTC.

DNA of the CDR3: TGTGCCAGCAGCCCTCGTTGGGATGAGCAGTTCTTC. Encoded protein: CASSPRWDEQFF. The chain combines TRBV9 with TRBJ2-1, with D unclear. V lost 4 bases and J 8 bases, leaving 10 bases between the germline ends. Germline assignment: CDR1 SGDLS and CDR2 YYNGEE. This CDR3 spans 12 amino acids.

In its sample, this clone was seen once. This chain joins TRBV27 and TRBJ2-7; no clear D. The germline CDR1 and CDR2 sequences are MNHEY and SMNVEV (reference sequence). V lost 4 bases, J lost 2 bases, and 9 bases lay in between. This CDR3 has 13 amino acids. CDR3 region: CASSYDLTYEQYF. The CDR3, as DNA: TGTGCCAGCAGTTACGACTTAACCTACGAGCAGTACTTC.

The chain couples TRBV28 to TRBJ2-2; D is unclear. Trimming removed 2 bases at V and 5 bases at J, with 12 bases between. The CDR3 extends over 15 amino acids. Germline CDR1 is MDHEN and CDR2 is SYDVKM. In nucleotides, the CDR3 is TGTGCCAGCAGTTTAGTCTCAGGTCAAACCGGGGAGCTGTTTTTT. It codes for CASSLVSGQTGELFF.

The CDR3 here is CASSPEDRDKNIQYF. The CDR3 DNA reads TGTGCCAGTAGTCCAGAAGACAGGGACAAAAACATTCAGTACTTC. J is TRBJ2-4 and V is TRBV19; 7 positions match TRBD1. J lost 3 bases, V lost 5 bases, and 7 bases had no gene match. Germline V CDR1 and CDR2: LNHDA, SQIVND (reference sequence). The CDR3 contains 15 residues. The full variable domain, in which reference TRBV19 and TRBJ2-4 provide the parts outside the CDR3, is DGGITQSPKYLFRKEGQNVTLSCEQNLNHDAMYWYRQDPGQGLRLIYYSQIVNDFQKGDIAEGYSVSREKKESFPLTVTSAQKNPTAFYLCASSPEDRDKNIQYFGAGTRLSVL.

The sample holds many counts of this clone. Distinct nucleotide sequences in the sample also encode this CDR3. J is TRBJ1-5 and V is TRBV23-1, with a possible D match to TRBD1 (6 bases). TRBV23-1 is an open reading frame whose function is uncertain. The V gene lost 0 bases and the J gene lost 5 bases, with 14 bases spanning the gap. The CDR3 length is 16 residues. CDR3 amino acids: CASSQSNRVDYQPQHF. Here the CDR3 DNA reads TGCGCCAGCAGTCAATCAAACAGGGTCGACTATCAGCCCCAGCATTTT.

V is TRBV28 and J is TRBJ1-2; a possible D gene is TRBD1 (5 bases). The CDR3 is 14 residues long. The V end was cut by 10 bases, the J end by 4 bases, with 19 bases between. Germline V gene sequence: CDR1 MDHEN, CDR2 SYDVKM. The CDR3: CATGTEYNLYGYTF. The CDR3 region has the DNA TGTGCCACAGGGACGGAGTACAACCTCTATGGCTACACCTTC.

V is TRBV25-1 and J is TRBJ2-1; TRBD2 matches 8 bases. J was trimmed by 4 bases and V by 6 bases; bases with no gene match: 5. This CDR3 comprises 14 residues. The germline gives CDR1 MGHDK, CDR2 SYGVNS. The CDR3 protein is CASSLAGPYNEQFF. The CDR3 DNA follows: TGTGCCAGCAGCTTAGCGGGACCATACAATGAGCAGTTCTTC.

V is TRBV29-1 and J is TRBJ2-3; 8 bases are a match to TRBD2. J was trimmed by 2 bases and V by 4 bases; bases with no gene match: 8. The CDR3 consists of 15 residues. The germline V gene encodes CDR1 SQVTM and CDR2 ANQGSEA. CDR3 protein: CSVGGSGISTDTQYF. The CDR3 coding sequence is TGCAGCGTTGGTGGTAGCGGGATTTCCACAGATACGCAGTATTTT.

Concerning this clone itself: Germline and junction disagree at one end, which may indicate a read error. The chain couples TRBV7-9 to TRBJ2-1; D remains ambiguous. Germline V gene data show CDR1 as SEHNR and CDR2 as FQNEAQ (reference sequence). The CDR3 length is 13 residues. The CDR3 spells CASTLSLYNEQFF. CDR3 coding DNA: TGTGCCAGCACCTTAAGCCTCTACAATGAGCAGTTCTTC.

The gene calls are TRBV5-1 and TRBJ2-1; TRBD2 matches 10 bases. Germline V gene sequence: CDR1 SGHRS, CDR2 YFSETQ. The CDR3 spans 17 residues. J lost 7 bases, V lost 4 bases, and 14 bases had no gene match. Here the CDR3 reads CASSPGGTGTSENEQFF. The CDR3 DNA follows: TGCGCCAGCAGCCCCGGGGGAACCGGGACTAGCGAGAATGAGCAGTTCTTC. The whole variable domain, remainder taken from reference TRBV5-1 and TRBJ2-1, is KAGVTQTPRYLIKTRGQQVTLSCSPISGHRSVSWYQQTPGQGLQFLFEYFSETQRNKGNFPGRFSGRQFSNSRSEMNVSTLELGDSALYLCASSPGGTGTSENEQFFGPGTRLTVL.

In this sample, this clone turned up once. The chain links TRBV11-2 to TRBJ2-7; TRBD1 might be the D (5 bases). The CDR3 has 18 amino acids. Trimming took off 4 bases at V and 0 bases at J, with 22 bases between the two ends. CDR1 is SGHAT, CDR2 FQNNGV, per germline. In DNA form, the CDR3 reads TGTGCCAGCAGCTCCCAGATGCCGGACGGAGACAGCTCCTACGAGCAGTACTTC. It translates to CASSSQMPDGDSSYEQYF.

Note on this clone: Other nucleotide sequences from this sample produce the same CDR3. This chain links TRBV7-9 with TRBJ2-7, with D perhaps given as TRBD1 or TRBD2 (5 bases each). V lost 3 bases and J lost 1, with 7 bases in between. This CDR3 has 13 residues. Germline V gives CDR1 SEHNR, CDR2 FQNEAQ (reference sequence). DNA of the CDR3: TGTGCCAGCAGCTTGGGGGATTCCTACGAGCAGTACTTC. This translates into CASSLGDSYEQYF. The full variable domain, completed using reference TRBV7-9 and TRBJ2-7, is DTGVSQNPRHKITKRGQNVTFRCDPISEHNRLYWYRQTLGQGPEFLTYFQNEAQLEKSRLLSDRFSAERPKGSFSTLEIQRTEQGDSAMYLCASSLGDSYEQYFGPGTRLTVT.

CDR3 nucleotide sequence: TGTGCCAGCAGTTGGTCACGGGACTCCCTTCAGCCCCAGCATTTT. Translation gives CASSWSRDSLQPQHF. The chain couples TRBV27 to TRBJ1-5; a weak D match, TRBD1 (5 bases). Trimming shortened V by 4 bases and J by 6 bases, and 16 bases separated the two germline ends. Looked up from germline, CDR1 is MNHEY and CDR2 is SMNVEV (reference sequence). The length of the CDR3 is 15 residues.

The gene calls are TRBV18 and TRBJ2-1, with 8 positions matching TRBD2. The CDR3 is made up of 18 amino acids. Germline V gene lookup returns CDR1 KGHSH and CDR2 LQKENI. The V segment lost 2 bases and the J segment 0 bases; nucleotides outside the gene matches: 9. In DNA, the CDR3 is TGTGCCAGCTCACCATTAGCTTTTAGCGGGGTCTCCTACAATGAGCAGTTCTTC. Its protein is CASSPLAFSGVSYNEQFF. The variable domain in full, with the rest retrieved from reference TRBV18 and TRBJ2-1, is NAGVMQNPRHLVRRRGQEARLRCSPMKGHSHVYWYRQLPEEGLKFMVYLQKENIIDESGMPKERFSAEFPKEGPSILRIQQVVRGDSAAYFCASSPLAFSGVSYNEQFFGPGTRLTVL.

The V call is TRBV20-1, the J call TRBJ1-1; 8 bases match TRBD1. Germline V gene data show CDR1 as DFQATT and CDR2 as SNEGSKA (reference sequence). The CDR3 has 11 amino acids. V lost 6 bases, J lost 7 bases, and 4 bases stayed unmatched. CDR3 sequence reads: CSARTGNEAFF. CDR3 DNA sequence: TGCAGTGCGAGGACAGGGAATGAAGCTTTCTTT.

Only a few counts were recorded for this clone. The chain couples TRBV6-5 to TRBJ1-5; a possible D gene is TRBD1 (6 bases). CDR1 and CDR2 from the germline V gene are MNHEY and SVGAGI. This CDR3 is 14 amino acids long. V gave up 1 base and J gave up 4 bases, with 8 bases separating them. CDR3 region: CASSYFRGNQPQHF. The CDR3 DNA is TGTGCCAGCAGTTACTTCAGGGGAAATCAGCCCCAGCATTTT.

For this clone: This likely traces to a read error, being one base from a far larger clone. V and J are TRBV5-5 and TRBJ2-2; the D gene is possibly TRBD1 (5 bases). V was pared by 4 bases and J by 5 bases, with 6 bases between. The CDR3 covers 12 residues. CDR1 and CDR2 (germline): SGHKS, YYEKEE (reference sequence). In DNA form, the CDR3 reads TGTGCCAGCAGCCCAGGGACCGGGGAGCTGTTTTTT. Protein sequence: CASSPGTGELFF.

J is TRBJ2-3 and V is TRBV4-1; 7 bases align to TRBD2. This CDR3 region has 16 residues. The germline V gene has CDR1 MGHRA and CDR2 YSYEKL. Unmatched junction bases numbered 5, after V lost 0 bases and J lost 2 bases. The CDR3 nucleotides are TGCGCCAGCAGCCAAGACCGGGAGGAACTCACAGATACGCAGTATTTT. This encodes CASSQDREELTDTQYF.

V usage is TRBV7-3 and J usage is TRBJ2-2; D call uncertain. Germline loops: CDR1 SGHTA, CDR2 FQGTGA. V dropped 5 bases and J dropped 6 bases, with 7 bases sitting between them. This CDR3 is 12 amino acids long. The CDR3 loop is CASSLNPGELFF. The CDR3 DNA reads TGTGCCAGCAGCCTAAACCCCGGGGAGCTGTTTTTT.

The chain links TRBV7-8 to TRBJ1-2; the D gene is possibly TRBD1 (5 bases). Trimming took off 1 base at V and 8 bases at J, with 17 bases between the two ends. CDR1 is SGHVS, CDR2 FQNEAQ, per germline. This CDR3 comprises 15 residues. CDR3 in DNA: TGTGCCAGCAGCTTAGGTCTTGGCAGGGCGGGAGGCTACACCTTC. Its translation is CASSLGLGRAGGYTF.

This chain links TRBV5-1 with TRBJ2-7; the match to TRBD2 covers 12 bases. Trimming took 4 bases from V and 5 from J; bases not matched to a gene: 7. This CDR3 spans 15 amino acids. Germline V CDR1 and CDR2: SGHRS, YFSETQ. CDR3 protein: CASSVTSGRGDEQYF. The DNA of the CDR3 is TGCGCCAGCAGCGTGACTAGCGGGAGAGGAGACGAGCAGTACTTC.

The chain joins TRBV5-4 to TRBJ2-1; perhaps TRBD1 as D (6 bases). Trimming took off 2 bases at V and 7 bases at J, with 16 bases between the two ends. Per germline, CDR1 SGHNT and CDR2 YYREEE (reference sequence). The CDR3 consists of 15 residues. The CDR3 DNA follows: TGTGCCAGCAGCTTTGGAACAGGGTATGGAAATGAGCAGTTCTTC. Its translation is CASSFGTGYGNEQFF.

Concerning this clone: Within the sample, other DNA sequences also encode this same CDR3. The chain joins TRBV9 to TRBJ2-1; TRBD2 might be the D (6 bases). V shed 3 bases and J shed 2 bases, with 9 bases lying between them. Germline loops: CDR1 SGDLS, CDR2 YYNGEE. CDR3 size: 14 residues. The CDR3 region has the DNA TGTGCCAGCAGCGGTACGGGGGCCTACAATGAGCAGTTCTTC. Translated, it gives CASSGTGAYNEQFF.

This clone was counted only a few times. Other DNA sequences in this specimen translate into the identical CDR3. The chain couples TRBV9 to TRBJ2-2; D not certain. V dropped 2 bases and J dropped 0 bases, with 2 bases sitting between them. Germline V gives CDR1 SGDLS, CDR2 YYNGEE. The length of the CDR3 is 13 residues. The CDR3 DNA reads TGTGCCAGCAGCGTCCCGAACACCGGGGAGCTGTTTTTT. It encodes CASSVPNTGELFF.

This sequence joins TRBV7-8 and TRBJ2-7; tentatively, D is TRBD1 or TRBD2 (5 bases each). Germline CDR1 reads SGHVS; CDR2 reads FQNEAQ. The V end was cut by 5 bases, the J end by 2 bases, with 16 bases between. The CDR3 has 15 amino acids. The CDR3 here is CASSLFEGTAYEQYF. The CDR3 bases are TGTGCCAGCAGCCTCTTCGAAGGGACCGCCTACGAGCAGTACTTC.

The chain links TRBV7-2 to TRBJ1-1, with a weak D call TRBD1 (5 bases). There are 13 residues in the CDR3. V gave up 1 base and J gave up 6 bases, with 9 bases separating them. Germline values: CDR1 SGHTA, CDR2 FQGNSA. The CDR3 DNA sequence: TGTGCCAGCAGCTTAGTGGGGGATCCTGAAGCTTTCTTT. Its protein is CASSLVGDPEAFF.

The V call is TRBV6-5, the J call TRBJ2-5; a weak D match, TRBD2 (6 bases). Trimming cost V 0 bases and J 0 bases, with 8 bases left between them. Germline loops: CDR1 MNHEY, CDR2 SVGAGI. The CDR3 runs to 15 residues. The CDR3 coding sequence is TGTGCCAGCAGTTACTCTGGGGGGAACCAAGAGACCCAGTACTTC. It encodes CASSYSGGNQETQYF.

CDR3 in DNA: TGTGCCAGCAGCGCCGGACAGCTTCGGTACCAAGAGACCCAGTACTTC. Its translation: CASSAGQLRYQETQYF. V usage is TRBV9 and J usage is TRBJ2-5, with D perhaps TRBD1 (6 bases). There are 16 residues in the CDR3. The V gene lost 3 bases and the J gene lost 0 bases, with 15 bases spanning the gap. Looked up from germline, CDR1 is SGDLS and CDR2 is YYNGEE.